This T cell receptor (beta chain) was observed in a study of blood T cell repertoires in COVID-19. Study background: Sites across the United States, Italy and Spain contributed samples from acute and convalescent COVID-19. Nucleic acid was either cDNA or gDNA, and it came from T cells, B-cell-depleted T cells, or PBMCs.

From germline, CDR1 is SNHLY and CDR2 FYNNEI. The CDR3 is 14 residues long. V gave up 8 bases and J gave up 1 base, with 9 bases separating them. In the original workflow: Amplifying reference gene primers gave estimates of nucleated cell counts. Sequencing used immunoSEQ multiplex PCR; TCRdb keeps in-frame clones, though not all of them. The V and J calls and the clone size are those of that table, but D and trimming were determined from the DNA. The data contain approximately 170,000 clones, about nine tenths of them singletons. V is TRBV2 and J is TRBJ2-6; TRBD1 might be the D (6 bases). The sequence was collected from a woman between 65 and 79 years old with acute or convalescent COVID-19. The specimen sequenced was peripheral blood. The CDR3 region is CASWGLSGANVLTF. The DNA of the CDR3 is TGTGCCAGCTGGGGGCTTTCTGGGGCCAACGTCCTGACTTTC.